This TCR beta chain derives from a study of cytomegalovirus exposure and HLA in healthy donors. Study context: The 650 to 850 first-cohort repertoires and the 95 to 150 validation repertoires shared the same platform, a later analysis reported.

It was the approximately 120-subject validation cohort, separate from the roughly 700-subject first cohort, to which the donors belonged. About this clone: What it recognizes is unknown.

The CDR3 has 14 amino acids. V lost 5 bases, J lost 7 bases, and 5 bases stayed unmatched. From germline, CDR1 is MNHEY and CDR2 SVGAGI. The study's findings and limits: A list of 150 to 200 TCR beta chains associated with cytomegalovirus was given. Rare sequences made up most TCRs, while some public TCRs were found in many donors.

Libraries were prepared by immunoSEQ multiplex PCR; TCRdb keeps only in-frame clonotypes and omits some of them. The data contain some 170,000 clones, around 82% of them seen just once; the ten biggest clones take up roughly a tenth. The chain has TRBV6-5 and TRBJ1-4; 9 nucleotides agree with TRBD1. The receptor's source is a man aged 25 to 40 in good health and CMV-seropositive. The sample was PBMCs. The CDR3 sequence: CASSAGTGSEKLFF. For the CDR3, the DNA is TGTGCCAGCAGTGCCGGGACAGGGAGTGAAAAACTGTTTTTT.